This TCR beta chain was sequenced for a study of OX40 agonist ivuxolimab in advanced cancers. Regarding the research as a whole: Ivuxolimab, which targeted the costimulatory receptor OX40 (CD134), was an agonistic, fully human IgG2 monoclonal antibody. Among the approximately 54 dose-escalation patients, approximately 20 had hepatocellular carcinoma, around 15 melanoma, 9 renal cell carcinoma and 9 head and neck cancer. In the dose-escalation cohort, 82.7% of patients were male, and the mean age was approximately 60 years, with a range of roughly 23 to 85. Partial responses occurred in three dose-escalation patients, of whom one had hepatocellular carcinoma and two had cutaneous melanoma. The paper reports the monotherapy dose-escalation portion (N of about 47 patients) of the phase I ivuxolimab trial. Prior anti-PD-1, anti-PD-L1 or anti-CTLA-4 therapy was permitted, and approximately 42% of dose-escalation patients had received checkpoint inhibitors. The point of sequencing TCRbeta in the periphery was to test whether ivuxolimab changed TCR sequence diversity and drove clonal T-cell expansion. Intravenous ivuxolimab was administered to patients every 2 weeks at six dose levels: 0.01, 0.1, 0.3, 1.5, 3 and 10 mg/kg. General conclusions and limits of the study: Which antigens the clonally expanded peripheral T cells were specific for was not determined. After ivuxolimab, more expanded clones were found on average in CD8+ T cells than in CD4+ T cells. Partial responders in the 0.1-3.0 mg/kg groups had among the lowest normalized peripheral clonal expansion, especially among CD8+ T cells. Clonal expansion of both CD4+ and CD8+ blood T cells was observed from baseline to week 6 at doses 0.1 to 3.0 mg/kg. Low levels of normalized T-cell clonal expansion were also shown by some nonresponding patients.

The V end gives up 1 base and the J end 4 bases, leaving 2 bases in the junction not matched to a gene. The germline V gene gives CDR1 as SGHVS and CDR2 as FNYEAQ. Inclusive of the bounding cysteine and phenylalanine, the CDR3 is 16 residues long. Left in the record is the CDR3 DNA by itself, 48 bases read in frame from the first base. This clone was detected a few times. Its antigen remains unidentified. Base quality data are lacking; no much larger clone is found one base away. Patients with autoimmune disease history or receiving systemic immunosuppression were excluded from the trial. In every dose cohort, peripheral blood was drawn for TCR sequencing at baseline, cycle 4 day 1, and cycle 7 day 1. Samples came from an open-label, multicenter, first-in-human phase I dose-escalation trial of ivuxolimab. Adults with locally advanced or metastatic head and neck squamous cell, hepatocellular, melanoma or renal cell carcinoma were enrolled in the trial. CD4+ and CD8+ T cells were sorted separately from peripheral blood before TCR sequencing.

To sequence the TCRbeta CDR3 region, genomic DNA was isolated from the sorted cells. The immunoSEQ Assay was used for sequencing of TCRbeta CDR3 regions. TCRdb took over this immuneACCESS table, retaining in-frame rearrangements with V and J assigned. Such tables are incomplete; in checked studies, under half of the missing clones stem from an unresolved V gene, and the remainder is unexplained. For this sample there are about 77,000 clones; over 75% appear just once. Clones ranked in the top ten supply around 0.6% of the sample. Here the chain combines TRBV7-6 and TRBJ2-1; 12 central bases correspond to TRBD2. The receptor was derived from an adult with an advanced solid tumor such as melanoma, head and neck, liver or kidney cancer. Sample: CD4+ or CD8+ T cells sorted from blood, taken in a trial of the OX40 agonist ivuxolimab. The CDR3 corresponds to CASSLEGTSGYNEQFF. The nucleotides are TGTGCCAGCAGCTTAGAGGGGACTAGCGGGTACAATGAGCAGTTCTTC.